Listed below are T cell receptor beta chains from one sample, sequenced in a study of blood T cell repertoires in COVID-19. Sequenced by immunoSEQ multiplex PCR; TCRdb stores in-frame clones only, minus some. The sample includes 50,000 to 75,000 clones, around 85% of them seen just once. Sample: peripheral blood. The receptors stem from a woman aged 80 or over with active or convalescent COVID-19. Each CDR3 is given without its conserved first and last residue.

>TRBJ2-3|TRBV10-3
AIGGATSTDTQY
>TRBJ1-1|TRBV5-1
ASSLGPGEEAF
>TRBJ1-1|TRBV3-1/TRBV3-2
ASSHPGSTEAF
>TRBJ2-3|TRBV7-2
ASSSGLSTDTQY
>TRBJ2-1|TRBV5-1
ASSLASVTSEQF
>TRBJ2-5|TRBV3-1/TRBV3-2
ASQAGGLAETQY
>TRBJ1-5|TRBV11-2
ASSPGGQREH
>TRBJ2-3|TRBV10-3
AISESFASGTDTQY
>TRBJ1-2|TRBV6-1
ASSEGSGDRGSGYT
>TRBJ1-2|TRBV9
ASSVDGRGGSGYT
>TRBJ1-1|TRBV12-3/TRBV12-4
ASRLGHYTEAF
>TRBJ1-1|TRBV19
ASPSIRVGTEAF
>TRBJ1-1|TRBV7-3
ASSRQQNTEAF
>TRBJ2-7|TRBV3-1/TRBV3-2
ASSLHGGEQY
>TRBJ1-3|TRBV6-2/TRBV6-3
ASSYGLGASSGNTIY
>TRBJ2-5|TRBV2
ASRTGPPETQY
>TRBJ1-4|TRBV5-4
ASSVDRGNEKLF
>TRBJ2-1|TRBV4-1
ASSQVDLGLKGHNEQF
>TRBJ2-1|TRBV7-9
ASSLWLAGSYNEQF
>TRBJ2-3|TRBV24-1
ATANSQGGGDTQY
>TRBJ1-6|TRBV4-1
ASSQDGEGVHSPLH
>TRBJ2-5|TRBV3-1/TRBV3-2
ASSQVRTGGQETQY
>TRBJ2-2|TRBV19
ASSIQGSNTGELF
>TRBJ2-7|TRBV7-8
ASSSRTGQNYEQY
>TRBJ1-3|TRBV30
AWSLRGNGNTIY
>TRBJ1-1|TRBV5-1
ASSLNQGTEAF
>TRBJ2-1|TRBV2
ASSDRATYNEQF
>TRBJ2-7|TRBV4-2
ASSQGETRPYEQY
>TRBJ1-1|TRBV19
ASSMGGRNTEAF
>TRBJ1-4|TRBV6-1
ATRDSYNEKLF
>TRBJ2-3|TRBV10-2
ASSEVSGSADTQY
>TRBJ2-1|TRBV14
ASSHKGQGFDEQF
>TRBJ1-5|TRBV15
ATSRGAGLQPQH
>TRBJ2-7|TRBV6-5
ASTLRGSESGQY
>TRBJ1-6|TRBV6-5
ASSWTREQGVPLH
>TRBJ1-2|TRBV3-1/TRBV3-2
ASSQPGGGGYT
>TRBJ1-4|TRBV9
ASSVAGTSNEKLF
>TRBJ2-5|TRBV10-3
AISDGREGAQY
>TRBJ2-7|TRBV4-2
ASSPLAGGPSYEQY
>TRBJ2-7|TRBV7-3
ASSLVSPGYEQY
>TRBJ2-3|TRBV12-3/TRBV12-4
ASSSLATDTQY
>TRBJ1-1|TRBV5-6
ASSLAQRTEAF